The clone carrying this T cell receptor (beta chain) was counted a few times. Its cognate antigen is unknown. A second about 7 to 11 cycle PCR used barcoded and J-beta primers. TCRdb recomputed calls from the 5' RACE reads with MiXCR, one row per CDR3 protein. Of more than 500,000 distinct CDR3 sequences detected, about 25% appear once; the ten largest clones hold about 3.3%. Germline CDR1 reads KGHSH; CDR2 reads LQKENI. Trimming removed 6 bases from V and 7 bases from J, with 9 bases in between. This CDR3 spans 11 amino acids. The source of the sample is a study of blood T cells in healthy people across ages. Study-level points and caveats: TCR beta diversity tracked closely with naive T cell percentage.

This sample was shared with a second study, whose subject was T cells of mothers and their children. That paper notes: cDNA was synthesized from all extracted RNA at roughly 1.5 ug per reaction. The overlap seen between related mothers and children slightly exceeded that of unrelated pairs, though not significantly.

Sequenced material: blood. The source of this sequence is a boy aged 2 to 10 in good health. The rearrangement links TRBV18 to TRBJ2-5, with D perhaps matching TRBD2 (5 bases). CDR3 DNA: TGTGCCAGCTCCCGGAGCGGGACCCAGTACTTC. This sequence encodes CASSRSGTQYF.